This TCR beta chain derives from a study of cytomegalovirus exposure and HLA in healthy donors. As concerns this clone: Its antigen is not known.

V dropped 5 bases and J dropped 13; count of bases not matched to a gene: 10. CDR1 and CDR2 (germline): MDHEN, SYDVKM. The CDR3 spans 13 residues. Study results and caveats: The finding came from a later analysis; first-cohort TCR clusters tended to co-occur in the 95 to 150 validation repertoires. Associated with cytomegalovirus, according to the listing, were some 180 TCR beta chains.

Assay used: immunoSEQ multiplex PCR; TCRdb lists only in-frame clones, some missing. The sample records about 240,000 clones, roughly 86% being singletons. Specimen: PBMCs. The V and J genes are TRBV28 and TRBJ2-2; 7 bases line up with TRBD1. The origin of this receptor is a woman between 25 and 40 years old in good health and CMV-seropositive. The CDR3 DNA sequence: TGTGCCAGCAGTCTATACCGGACAGGCTGGCTGTTTTTT. It translates to CASSLYRTGWLFF. Complete variable domain (other parts from reference TRBV28 and TRBJ2-2): DVKVTQSSRYLVKRTGEKVFLECVQDMDHENMFWYRQDPGLGLRLIYFSYDVKMKEKGDIPEGYSVSREKKERFSLILESASTNQTSMYLCASSLYRTGWLFFGEGSRLTVL.